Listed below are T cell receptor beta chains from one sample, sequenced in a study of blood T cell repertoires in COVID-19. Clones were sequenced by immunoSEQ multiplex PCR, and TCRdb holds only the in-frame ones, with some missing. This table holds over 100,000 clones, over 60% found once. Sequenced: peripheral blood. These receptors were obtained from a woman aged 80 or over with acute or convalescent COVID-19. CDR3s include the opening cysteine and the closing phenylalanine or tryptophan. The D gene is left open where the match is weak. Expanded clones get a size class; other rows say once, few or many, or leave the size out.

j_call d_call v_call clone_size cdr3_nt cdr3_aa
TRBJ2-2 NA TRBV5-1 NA TGCGCCAGCAGCAGAGCCAGGGACACCGGGGAGCTGTTTTTT CASSRARDTGELFF
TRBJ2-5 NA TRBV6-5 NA TGTGCCAGCAGTTATTCGGGGTACCAAGAGACCCAGTACTTC CASSYSGYQETQYF
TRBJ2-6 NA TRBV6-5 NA TGTGCCAGCAGTTACCCGGGGACAAACGTCCTGACTTTC CASSYPGTNVLTF
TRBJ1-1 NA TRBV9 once TGTGCCAGCAGCCCGTCAGGGACTAACACTGAAGCTTTCTTT CASSPSGTNTEAFF
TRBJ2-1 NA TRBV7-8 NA TGTGCCAGCAGCTTCAGGGATTTCGGCAGAAATGAGCAGTTCTTC CASSFRDFGRNEQFF
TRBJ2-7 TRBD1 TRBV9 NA TGTGCCAGCAGCCTAACCACGGGACAGGGTCCCCACGAGCAGTACTTC CASSLTTGQGPHEQYF
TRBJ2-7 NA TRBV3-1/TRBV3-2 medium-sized TGTGCCAGCAGCCCCATCGGTAGCGAGGGATCTTACGAGCAGTACTTC CASSPIGSEGSYEQYF
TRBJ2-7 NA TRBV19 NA TGTGCCAGTAGTCCCCCCGGGGGCGAGCAGTACTTC CASSPPGGEQYF
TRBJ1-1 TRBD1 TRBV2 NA TGTGCCAGCTACAGGGGGCTCGGTGAAGCTTTCTTT CASYRGLGEAFF
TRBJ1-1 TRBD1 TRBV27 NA TGTGCCAGCAGTGCCCTGACAGGGGTGAACACTGAAGCTTTCTTT CASSALTGVNTEAFF
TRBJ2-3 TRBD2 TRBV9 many TGTGCCAGCAGCCCCCGACTAGCGGATAATACGCAGTATTTT CASSPRLADNTQYF
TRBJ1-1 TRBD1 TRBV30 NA TGTGCCTGGAGTCGACAGGGCTCGGGCTATGCTTTCTTT CAWSRQGSGYAFF
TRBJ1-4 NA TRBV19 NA TGTGCCAGTAGTCCCTTAGACAGCCCCAATGAAAAACTGTTTTTT CASSPLDSPNEKLFF
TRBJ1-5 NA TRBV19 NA TGTGCCAGTAGCAGGGTGACAGAGGGCAATCAGCCCCAGCATTTT CASSRVTEGNQPQHF
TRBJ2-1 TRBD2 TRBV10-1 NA TGCGCCAGCAGTGAGTCCCGGGGGGGGCCGGGTGAGCAGTTCTTC CASSESRGGPGEQFF
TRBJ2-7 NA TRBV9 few TGTGCCAGCAGCGTAGGTGTGGACTATCGCTACGAGCAGTACTTC CASSVGVDYRYEQYF
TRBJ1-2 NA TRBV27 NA TGTGCCAGCAGCCCGAGCTGGGAGGGTGCAGGTGGCTACACCTTC CASSPSWEGAGGYTF
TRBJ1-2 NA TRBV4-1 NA TGCGCCAGCAGCCAAGAGGGAGGGGGGCAATGGTATGGCTACACCTTC CASSQEGGGQWYGYTF
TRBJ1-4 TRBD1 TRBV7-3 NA TGTGCCAGCAGCGCCGGGGACAGGGGTCGTCGGAATGAAAAACTGTTTTTT CASSAGDRGRRNEKLFF
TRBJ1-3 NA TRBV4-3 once TGCGCCAGCAGCCCTGACCCCAGCGGGACTGGAAACACCATATATTTT CASSPDPSGTGNTIYF
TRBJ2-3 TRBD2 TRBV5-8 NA TGTGCCAGCAGCTTGGCCGCGGGGACTAGCGGGGGGTCCGATACGCAGTATTTT CASSLAAGTSGGSDTQYF
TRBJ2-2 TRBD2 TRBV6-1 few TGTGCCAGCAGTGAAGGGGGACTAGCACTACACACCGGGGAGCTGTTTTTT CASSEGGLALHTGELFF
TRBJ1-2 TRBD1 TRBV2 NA TGTGCCAGCAGTACCGGGACAGGGTTAGGCTACACCTTC CASSTGTGLGYTF
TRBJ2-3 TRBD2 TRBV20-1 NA TGCAGTGCTAGTGGACTAGCGGGATTACCTAGCACAGATACGCAGTATTTT CSASGLAGLPSTDTQYF
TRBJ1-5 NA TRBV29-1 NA TGCAGCCCTAAACGGCAGCCCCAGCATTTT CSPKRQPQHF
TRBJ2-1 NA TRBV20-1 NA TGCAGTGCTAGTGATCAGGTACTCTCCTACAATGAGCAGTTCTTC CSASDQVLSYNEQFF
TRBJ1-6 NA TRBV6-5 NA TGTGCCAGCAGTCGAACCCTGGCCTCACCCCTCCACTTT CASSRTLASPLHF
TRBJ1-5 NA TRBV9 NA TGTGCCAGCAGCCCCCGACAGTGGGATCAGCCCCAGCATTTT CASSPRQWDQPQHF